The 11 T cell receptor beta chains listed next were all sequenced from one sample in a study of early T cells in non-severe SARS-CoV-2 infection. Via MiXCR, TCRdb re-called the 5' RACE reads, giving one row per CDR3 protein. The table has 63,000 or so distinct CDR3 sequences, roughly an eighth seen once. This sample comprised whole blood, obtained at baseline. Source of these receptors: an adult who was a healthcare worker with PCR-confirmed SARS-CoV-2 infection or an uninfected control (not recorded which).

The CDR3 DNA reads TGTGCCAGCAGCCTAGGAAGGAGCGTCTCTGGAAACACCATATATTTT. Amino acid sequence: CASSLGRSVSGNTIYF. This rearrangement joins TRBV12-3 or TRBV12-4 to TRBJ1-3; D is unclear. The CDR3 is 16 residues long. V lost 6 bases, J lost 0 bases, and 15 bases lay in between.

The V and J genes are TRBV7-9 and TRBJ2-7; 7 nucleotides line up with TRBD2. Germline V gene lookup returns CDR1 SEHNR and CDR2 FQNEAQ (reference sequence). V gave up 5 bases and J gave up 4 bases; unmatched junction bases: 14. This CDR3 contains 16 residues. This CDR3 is CASSIDRGLTIYEQYF. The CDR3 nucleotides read TGTGCCAGCAGCATCGACCGGGGACTAACCATTTACGAGCAGTACTTC.

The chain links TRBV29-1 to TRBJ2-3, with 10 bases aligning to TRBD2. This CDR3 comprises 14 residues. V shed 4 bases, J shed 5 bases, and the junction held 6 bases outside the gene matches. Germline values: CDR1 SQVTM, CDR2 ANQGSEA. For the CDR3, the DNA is TGCAGCGTTGTAAGCGGGGGGGCCGGAGATACGCAGTATTTT. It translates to CSVVSGGAGDTQYF.

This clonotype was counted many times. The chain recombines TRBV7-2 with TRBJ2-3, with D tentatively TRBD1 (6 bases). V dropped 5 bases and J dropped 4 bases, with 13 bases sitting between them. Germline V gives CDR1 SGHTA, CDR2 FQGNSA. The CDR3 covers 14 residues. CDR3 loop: CASSRQEAADTQYF. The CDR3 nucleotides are TGTGCCAGCAGCCGACAGGAGGCGGCAGATACGCAGTATTTT.

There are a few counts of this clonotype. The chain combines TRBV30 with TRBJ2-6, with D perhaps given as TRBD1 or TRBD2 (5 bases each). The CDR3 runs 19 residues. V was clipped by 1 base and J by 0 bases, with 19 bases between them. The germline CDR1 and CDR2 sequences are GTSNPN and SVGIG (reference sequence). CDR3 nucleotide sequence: TGTGCCTGGAGTGGCTCCCGGGGACGCCTTAGCTCTGGGGCCAACGTCCTGACTTTC. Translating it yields CAWSGSRGRLSSGANVLTF.

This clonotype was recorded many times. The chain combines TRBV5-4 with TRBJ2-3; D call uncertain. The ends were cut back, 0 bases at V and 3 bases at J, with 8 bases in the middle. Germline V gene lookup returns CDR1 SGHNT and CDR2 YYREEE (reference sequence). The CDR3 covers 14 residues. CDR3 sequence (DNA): TGTGCCAGCAGCTTGGGTAGCAGTACAGATACGCAGTATTTT. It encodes CASSLGSSTDTQYF.

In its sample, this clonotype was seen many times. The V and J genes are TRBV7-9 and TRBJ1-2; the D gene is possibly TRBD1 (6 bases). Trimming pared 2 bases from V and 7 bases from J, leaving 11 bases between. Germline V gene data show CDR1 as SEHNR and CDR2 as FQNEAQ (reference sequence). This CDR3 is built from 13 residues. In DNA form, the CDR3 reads TGTGCCAGCAGCTTACGTGGGGGGCGTGGCTACACCTTC. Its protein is CASSLRGGRGYTF.

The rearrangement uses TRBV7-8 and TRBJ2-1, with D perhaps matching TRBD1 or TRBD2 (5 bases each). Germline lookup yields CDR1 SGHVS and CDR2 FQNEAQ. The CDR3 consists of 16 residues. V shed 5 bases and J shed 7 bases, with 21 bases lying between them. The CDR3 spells CASSPRRIQVRNEQFF. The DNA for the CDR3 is TGTGCCAGCAGCCCCCGGAGGATACAGGTCCGGAATGAGCAGTTCTTC.

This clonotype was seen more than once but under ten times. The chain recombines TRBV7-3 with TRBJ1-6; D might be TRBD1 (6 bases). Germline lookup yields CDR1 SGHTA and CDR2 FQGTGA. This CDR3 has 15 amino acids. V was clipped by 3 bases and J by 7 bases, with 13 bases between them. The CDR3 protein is CASSFDGGPNSPLHF. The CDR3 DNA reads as TGTGCCAGCAGCTTCGATGGGGGGCCCAATTCACCCCTCCACTTT.

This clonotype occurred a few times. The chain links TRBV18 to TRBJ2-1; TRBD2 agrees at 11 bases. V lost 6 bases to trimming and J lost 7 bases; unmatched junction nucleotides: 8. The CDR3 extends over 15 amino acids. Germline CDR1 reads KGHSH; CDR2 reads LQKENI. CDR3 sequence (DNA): TGTGCCAGCTCCCCCACTAGCGGGAGTGGGAATGAGCAGTTCTTC. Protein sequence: CASSPTSGSGNEQFF. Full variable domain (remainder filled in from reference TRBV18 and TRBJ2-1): NAGVMQNPRHLVRRRGQEARLRCSPMKGHSHVYWYRQLPEEGLKFMVYLQKENIIDESGMPKERFSAEFPKEGPSILRIQQVVRGDSAAYFCASSPTSGSGNEQFFGPGTRLTVL.

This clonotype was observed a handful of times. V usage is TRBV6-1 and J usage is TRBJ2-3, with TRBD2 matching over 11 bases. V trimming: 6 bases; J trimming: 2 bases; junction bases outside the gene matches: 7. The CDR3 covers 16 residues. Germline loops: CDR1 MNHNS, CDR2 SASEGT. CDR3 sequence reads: CASRPLAGGFTDTQYF. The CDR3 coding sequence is TGTGCCAGCAGGCCCCTAGCGGGGGGCTTCACAGATACGCAGTATTTT.